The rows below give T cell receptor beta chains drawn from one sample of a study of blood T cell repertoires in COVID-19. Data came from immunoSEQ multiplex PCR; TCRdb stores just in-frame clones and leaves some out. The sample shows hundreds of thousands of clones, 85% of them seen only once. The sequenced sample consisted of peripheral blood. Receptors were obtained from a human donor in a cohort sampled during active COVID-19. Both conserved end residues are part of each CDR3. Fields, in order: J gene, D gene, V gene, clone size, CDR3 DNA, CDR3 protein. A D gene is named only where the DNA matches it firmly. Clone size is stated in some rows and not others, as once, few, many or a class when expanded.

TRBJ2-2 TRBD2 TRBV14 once TGTGCCAGCAGCCAAAGAAGGGGGTCGACTAGCGGGAGTCGAACCGGGGAGCTGTTTTTT CASSQRRGSTSGSRTGELFF
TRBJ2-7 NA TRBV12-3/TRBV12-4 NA TGTGCCAGCAGTCCTACTAGAAACGAGCAGTACTTC CASSPTRNEQYF
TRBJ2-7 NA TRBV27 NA TGTGCCAGCAGTTTGGGCAGGGTTGGTGCATGGTACTTC CASSLGRVGAWYF
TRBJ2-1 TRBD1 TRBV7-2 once TGTGCCAGCAGCTCATACAGGGGTGAGCAGTTCTTC CASSSYRGEQFF
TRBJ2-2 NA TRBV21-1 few TGTGCCAGCAGCGCCCCTAAGACAAACACTACCGGGGAGCTGTTTTTT CASSAPKTNTTGELFF
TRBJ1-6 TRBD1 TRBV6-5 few TGTGCCAGCAGTTGGGGACAGGGATATTCACCCCTCCACTTT CASSWGQGYSPLHF
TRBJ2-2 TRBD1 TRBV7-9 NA TGTGCCAGCAGCTTAGGCCAGGGGGCCACCGGGGAGCTGTTTTTT CASSLGQGATGELFF
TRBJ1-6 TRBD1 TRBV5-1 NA TGCGCCAGCAGCTTGGAACCACAGGGGGCTGGGTCACCCCTCCACTTT CASSLEPQGAGSPLHF
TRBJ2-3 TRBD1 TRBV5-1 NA TGCGCCAGCAGCGTGACAGGGACACGCACAGATACGCAGTATTTT CASSVTGTRTDTQYF
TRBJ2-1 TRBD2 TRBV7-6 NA TGTGCCAGCAGCTCCCGGGGACTAGCGGGACACAATGAGCAGTTCTTC CASSSRGLAGHNEQFF
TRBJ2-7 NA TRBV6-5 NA TGTGCCAGCACTCACCCCGGGGAGGGGGAGTACTTC CASTHPGEGEYF
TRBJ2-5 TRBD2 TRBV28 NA TGTGCCAGCAGTTCCCGAGCGGGAGGGTTCCAAGAGACCCAGTACTTC CASSSRAGGFQETQYF
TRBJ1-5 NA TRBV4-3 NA TGCGCCAGCAGCCAAGTCCCAGGTGCCCAGCCCCAGCATTTT CASSQVPGAQPQHF
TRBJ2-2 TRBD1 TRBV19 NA TGTGCCAGTAGTATTCCGGGACAGGGGTCTACGAACACCGGGGAGCTGTTTTTT CASSIPGQGSTNTGELFF
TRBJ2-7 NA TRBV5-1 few TGCGCCAGCAGCTTGGACGGGAGTTTCTCCTACGAGCAGTACTTC CASSLDGSFSYEQYF
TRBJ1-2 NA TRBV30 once TGTGCCTGGAGACTTCCGGGAGGTGGCTATGGCTACACCTTC CAWRLPGGGYGYTF
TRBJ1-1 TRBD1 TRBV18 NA TGTGCCAGCTCACCACCGGGGACAGCACCGAACACTGAAGCTTTCTTT CASSPPGTAPNTEAFF
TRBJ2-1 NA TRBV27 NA TGTGCCAGCAGTTTACCCAGGGGCAGGTGGGGGGGTGAGCAGTTCTTC CASSLPRGRWGGEQFF
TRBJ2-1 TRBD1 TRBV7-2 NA TGTGCCAGCAGCTTAGCCGGACAGGGGGTAGAGAATGAGCAGTTCTTC CASSLAGQGVENEQFF
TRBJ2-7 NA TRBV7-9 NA TGTGCCAGCAGCTCCCCCCTCGGACAGACGCAGTACTTC CASSSPLGQTQYF
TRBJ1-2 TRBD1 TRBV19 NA TGTGCCAGTAGGAGGGGGCAAGGACAGGGGCACTATGGCTACACCTTC CASRRGQGQGHYGYTF
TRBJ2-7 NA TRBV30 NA TGTGCCTGGAGGCAACAGGGAGGGACGGGTCTCTACGAGCAGTACTTC CAWRQQGGTGLYEQYF
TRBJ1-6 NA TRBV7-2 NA TGTGCCAGCAGCTTAGATCAGGGTGCGGCTTCACCCCTCCACTTT CASSLDQGAASPLHF
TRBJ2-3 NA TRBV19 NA TGTGCCAGTAATGGCGGCGGGACGGGTGATACGCAGTATTTT CASNGGGTGDTQYF
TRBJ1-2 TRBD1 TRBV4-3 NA TGCGCCAGCAGCCAAGAGTGGACAGGGGCTATTGGCTACACCTTC CASSQEWTGAIGYTF
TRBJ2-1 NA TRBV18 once TGTGCCAGCTCACCGAACAGGGCCCTCCTTAACATAAACCAGTTCTTC CASSPNRALLNINQFF
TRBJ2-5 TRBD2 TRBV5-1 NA TGCGCCAGCAGCTTGGAAGGGAGCGGGACTTGGCTCGGGACCCAGTACTTC CASSLEGSGTWLGTQYF
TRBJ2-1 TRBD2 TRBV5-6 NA TGTGCCAGCAGCCTGGGACTAGCGGGTGAGCAGTTCTTC CASSLGLAGEQFF
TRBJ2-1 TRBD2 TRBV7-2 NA TGTGCCAGCAGCTCCGGACTAGTGGGCGAGCAGTTCTTC CASSSGLVGEQFF
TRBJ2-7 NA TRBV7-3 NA TGTGCCAGCAGCCCCGTTGGGGGGGCGAATTACGAGCAGTACTTC CASSPVGGANYEQYF
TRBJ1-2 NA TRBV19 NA TGTGCCAGTACTGTGCAAGGGGCATATGGCTACACCTTC CASTVQGAYGYTF
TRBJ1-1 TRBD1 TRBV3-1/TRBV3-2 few TGTGCCAGCAGCCAAACAGGGGTTGCAGGTGAAGCTTTCTTT CASSQTGVAGEAFF
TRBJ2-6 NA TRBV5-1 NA TGCGCCAGCAGCAGACAGCGCTCTGGGGCCAACGTCCTGACTTTC CASSRQRSGANVLTF
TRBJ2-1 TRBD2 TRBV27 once TGTGCCAGCAGTTTATCGGGGGTAGCGGGAGGGCCCAATGAGCAGTTCTTC CASSLSGVAGGPNEQFF
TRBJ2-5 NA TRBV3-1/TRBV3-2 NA TGTGCCAGCAGCCAAGGCAACCTAGCGCAAGAGACCCAGTACTTC CASSQGNLAQETQYF
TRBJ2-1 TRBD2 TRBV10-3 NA TGTGCCATCAGCCAGGGACTAGCGGAATACAATGAGCAGTTCTTC CAISQGLAEYNEQFF
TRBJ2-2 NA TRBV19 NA TGTGCCAGTAGTGGCCCCGGGGCCGGGGAGCTGTTTTTT CASSGPGAGELFF
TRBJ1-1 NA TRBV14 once TGTGCCAGCAGCCTACAGGTAACCACTGAAGCTTTCTTT CASSLQVTTEAFF
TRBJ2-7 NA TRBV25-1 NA TGTGCCAGCACGTCGTGGGCTTTTGGCGAGCAGTACTTC CASTSWAFGEQYF
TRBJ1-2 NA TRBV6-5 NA TGTGCCAGCAGTTACTCGGGCGAAGGTCCGTATGGCTACACCTTC CASSYSGEGPYGYTF
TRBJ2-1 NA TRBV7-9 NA TGTGCCAGCAATCGACTAGTGGGGGACAATGAGCAGTTCTTC CASNRLVGDNEQFF
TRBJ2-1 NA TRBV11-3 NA TGTGCCAGCAGCCCAGGTGGCAATGAGCAGTTCTTC CASSPGGNEQFF
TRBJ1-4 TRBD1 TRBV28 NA TGTGCCAGCAGTTTACGGACAGGGGATGAAAAACTGTTTTTT CASSLRTGDEKLFF
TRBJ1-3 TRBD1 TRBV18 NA TGTGCCAGCTCCCCGGGACAGTATTCCGGAAACACCATATATTTT CASSPGQYSGNTIYF
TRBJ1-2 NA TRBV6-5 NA TGTGCCAGCAGTTGGACAGCGACGAGTAACTATGGCTACACCTTC CASSWTATSNYGYTF
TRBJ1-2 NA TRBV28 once TGTGCCAGCAGTTCGCGACGGGGCTATGGCTACACCTTC CASSSRRGYGYTF
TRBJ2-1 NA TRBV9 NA TGTGCCAGCAGCGTAGGGCCCACAGGCGAGCAGTTCTTC CASSVGPTGEQFF
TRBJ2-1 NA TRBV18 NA TGTGCCAGCTCACCAACGGGTTACTCCTACAATGAGCAGTTCTTC CASSPTGYSYNEQFF
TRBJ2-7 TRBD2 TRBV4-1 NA TGCGCCAGCAGCCAAGATCGGACTAGCGGGAGGTCCTACGAGCAGTACTTC CASSQDRTSGRSYEQYF
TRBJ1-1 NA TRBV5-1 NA TGCGCCAGCAGCTTGGCCTCGGGGAGACCGAACACTGAAGCTTTCTTT CASSLASGRPNTEAFF
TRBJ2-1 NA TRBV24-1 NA TGTGCCACCAGTGATCCTAACCCCCCGGGACAAGAGCGTGTCTTC CATSDPNPPGQERVF
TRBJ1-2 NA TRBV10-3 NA TGTGCCATCAGTGTTGACAGTTCCTATGGCTACACCTTC CAISVDSSYGYTF
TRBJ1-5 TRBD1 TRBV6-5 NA TGTGCCAGCAGCCGGGACAGATATAGCAATCAGCCCCAGCATTTT CASSRDRYSNQPQHF
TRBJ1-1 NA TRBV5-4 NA TGTGCCAGCACGAGACACATAAACACTGAAGCTTTCTTT CASTRHINTEAFF